These 2 T cell receptor beta chains originate from one sample sequenced in a study of blood T cell repertoires in COVID-19. Assay used: immunoSEQ multiplex PCR; TCRdb lists only in-frame clones, some missing. The table records around 300,000 clones, approximately 89% of them present only once. The sequenced material came from PBMCs or T cells enriched from blood (not recorded which). These receptors all stem from a man aged 25 to 40 who had recovered from COVID-19.

About this clone itself: This same CDR3 is encoded by further DNA sequences in the sample. The CDR3 loop is CASSLDRDNEQFF. In nucleotides, the CDR3 is TGTGCCAGCAGCTTAGACAGGGACAATGAGCAGTTCTTC. The chain joins TRBV7-3 to TRBJ2-1, with 7 bases identical to TRBD1. The CDR3 consists of 13 residues. V lost 2 bases and J lost 5; bases outside the gene matches: 0. Germline V gives CDR1 SGHTA, CDR2 FQGTGA. Based on the CDR3 plus reference TRBV7-3 and TRBJ2-1, the full variable domain is GAGVSQTPSNKVTEKGKYVELRCDPISGHTALYWYRQSLGQGPEFLIYFQGTGAADDSGLPNDRFFAVRPEGSVSTLKIQRTERGDSAVYLCASSLDRDNEQFFGPGTRLTVL.

The V and J genes are TRBV2 and TRBJ2-7; TRBD1 matches at 11 bases. CDR3 length: 14 residues. The V segment lost 6 bases and the J segment 6 bases; nucleotides outside the gene matches: 7. CDR1 and CDR2 from the germline V gene are SNHLY and FYNNEI. The CDR3 DNA reads as TGTGCCAGCAGACCGGGACAGGGGGTCTCCGAGCAGTACTTC. Protein product: CASRPGQGVSEQYF.